One T cell receptor beta chain is described in this entry. Its antigen target is currently unknown. One base away there is no much larger clone; base qualities are not given. Genomic DNA was extracted with the Qiagen DNeasy kit from unsorted PBMCs and from negatively selected CD4+ and CD8+ fractions. TCR beta CDR3 regions were subjected to amplification by immunoSEQ multiplex PCR with primers that anneal to V and J segments. Amplification bias was minimized using a synthetic immune receptor repertoire, and residual bias was removed computationally after sequencing. Per the authors' processing: Repertoire diversity was quantified as the Shannon entropy index using custom Python scripts. Unsorted, CD4+ and CD8+ repertoires were analyzed separately, except in combined analyses where CD4+ and CD8+ sequences were merged in silico. Clonal expansion was defined as at least a 2-fold frequency increase after treatment relative to C1D1, with a pseudocount of 0.5 for undetected baseline clones. Clones with 0 or 1 copy at C1D1 were classified as singleton clones, and clones with 2 or more copies were classified as non-singleton clones. Clones expanded in unsorted samples were labelled as CD4+, CD8+ or unknown by matching protein sequences in sorted samples from the same patient. Wilcoxon tests on paired samples were used to test diversity changes from C1D1 to C4D1. The source is immuneACCESS, and TCRdb retained only in-frame sequences with V and J called. Part of the clones is not carried over; for the studies checked, unresolved V genes explain less than half of this, and the remainder is unexplained. V, J and clone size are those of that table, while D and trimming were read from the DNA. In all, the sample holds over 10,000 clones, and about 90% of those were seen once. Roughly 10% of the sample rests with the top ten.

In the paper's terms, the time point label means: cycle 1 day 1 (C1D1), immediately before nivolumab initiation. Every trial patient had relapsed after autologous stem cell transplantation, and cohorts A, B and C differed in prior brentuximab vedotin exposure. The trial cohort was composed of 55 to 65 patients with relapsed/refractory classical Hodgkin lymphoma, for whom complete response, partial response or progressive disease was recorded as best overall response. Trial patients were treated with single-agent nivolumab in the multi-cohort phase II CheckMate 205 trial. An independent review committee assessed best overall response using the 2007 International Working Group response criteria. Trial PBMCs were collected immediately before nivolumab initiation (C1D1) and during therapy at cycle 2 day 1 and cycle 4 day 1. Peripheral blood was collected in 8 mL Vacutainer Cell Preparation Tubes, from which PBMCs were isolated by centrifugation and then cryopreserved.

CDR1 and CDR2, per the germline V gene, are SNHLY and FYNNEI. The CDR3 goes from the cysteine to the phenylalanine over 12 residues. This entry keeps only the CDR3 DNA: 36 bases, framed from base 1. V is pared back by 6 bases and J by 4 bases, with 7 bases lying between the germline termini. These data are taken from a study of PD-1 blockade in classical Hodgkin lymphoma (dated by TCRdb to 2018 to 2020). Study-wide context: Nivolumab dosing was 3 mg/kg intravenously every 2 weeks, continuing until either disease progression or unacceptable toxicity. The study used TCR beta sequencing and CyTOF to define a peripheral blood immune signature of response to PD-1 blockade in classical Hodgkin lymphoma.

Overall results and qualifications from the work: By C4D1, a significant rise was seen in CD4+ TCR diversity but not in CD8+ TCR diversity (p=0.0027 vs p=0.16), and the rise was most apparent among complete responders (p=0.02). Only a single clinical trial cohort was studied, and what caused the repertoire differences, possibly disease activity or prior therapy, remained undefined. Baseline TCR diversity was reported as lower in newly diagnosed patients than in healthy donors, and lower still in relapsed/refractory patients. Trial patients with a complete response had baseline diversity similar to that of newly diagnosed patients, while partial responders and progressors had significantly lower diversity. Lower diversity was observed in patients in whom nivolumab was started less than 1 year after ASCT, and these patients were excluded from later analyses so that confounding by immune reconstitution would be avoided.

Sequences were derived from peripheral blood mononuclear cells (PBMCs), sampled at baseline. The origin of this receptor is a human donor with classical Hodgkin lymphoma. Here the chain combines TRBV2 and TRBJ2-4, with the D gene tentatively TRBD1 or TRBD2, based on 5 matching bases in each. The CDR3 protein is CASRGEKNIQYF. At the DNA level, the sequence is TGTGCCAGCAGGGGGGAGAAAAACATTCAGTACTTC.